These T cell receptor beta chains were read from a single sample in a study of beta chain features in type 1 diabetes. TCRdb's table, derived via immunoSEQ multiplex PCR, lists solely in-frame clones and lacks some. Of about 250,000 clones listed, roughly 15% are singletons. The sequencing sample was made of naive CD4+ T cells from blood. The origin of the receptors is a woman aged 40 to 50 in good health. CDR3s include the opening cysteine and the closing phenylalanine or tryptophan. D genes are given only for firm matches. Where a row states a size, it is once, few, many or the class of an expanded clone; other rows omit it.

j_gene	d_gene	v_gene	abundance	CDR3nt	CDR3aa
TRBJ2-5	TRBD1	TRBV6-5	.	TGTGCCAGCAGTTCCTGGACAGGGGCCTCCCAAGAGACCCAGTACTTC	CASSSWTGASQETQYF
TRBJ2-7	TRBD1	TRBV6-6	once	TGTGCCAGCAGTGGGGGACAGGGGAAGAACGAGCAGTACTTC	CASSGGQGKNEQYF
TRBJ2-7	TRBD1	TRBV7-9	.	TGTGCCAGCAGCTCCTATCCTCCGGGACAGGGCCCCTACGAGCAGTACTTC	CASSSYPPGQGPYEQYF
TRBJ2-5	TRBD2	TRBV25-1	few	TGTGCCACGCGATTATGGACTAGCGATCCTAAAGAGACCCAGTACTTC	CATRLWTSDPKETQYF
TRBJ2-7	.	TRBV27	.	TGTGCCAGCAGTCCCCTAGGGGTCTACGAGCAGTACTTC	CASSPLGVYEQYF
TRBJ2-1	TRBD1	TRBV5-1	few	TGCGCCAGCAGCTCGGGACAGGGGACGTACAATGAGCAGTTCTTC	CASSSGQGTYNEQFF
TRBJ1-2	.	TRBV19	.	TGTGCCAGTAGTACACCAGGGGTCGGCTACACCTTC	CASSTPGVGYTF
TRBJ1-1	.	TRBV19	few	TGTGCCAGTAGTGCGGCCCGTAGGGACATCTTT	CASSAARRDIF
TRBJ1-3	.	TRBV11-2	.	TGTGCCAGCAGCTATATTACTAGACCGAACTCTGGAAACACCATATATTTT	CASSYITRPNSGNTIYF
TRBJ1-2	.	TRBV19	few	TGTGCCAGTAGTATGAGGACAGCCTTCTATGGCTACACCTTC	CASSMRTAFYGYTF
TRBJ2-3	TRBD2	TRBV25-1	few	TGTGCCAGCAGAGGGACTAGCGGACGGGATACGCAGTATTTT	CASRGTSGRDTQYF
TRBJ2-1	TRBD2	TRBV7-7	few	TGTGCCAGCAGCTTAAGCCCTAGCGGGGGTTTTGATGAGCAGTTCTTC	CASSLSPSGGFDEQFF
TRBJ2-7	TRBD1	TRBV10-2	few	TGCGCCAGCAGTGTTTGGCAGGGGGCTTACGAGCAGTACTTC	CASSVWQGAYEQYF
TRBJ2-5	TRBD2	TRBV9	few	TGTGCCAGCAACATAGCGGGTATTGAGACCCAGTACTTC	CASNIAGIETQYF
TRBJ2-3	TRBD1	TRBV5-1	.	TGCGCCAGCAGCTTGTCCGGGACAGGGTCAGATACGCAGTATTTT	CASSLSGTGSDTQYF
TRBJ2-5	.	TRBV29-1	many	TGCAGCGTTGCCGGGGGAGATCAAGAGACCCAGTACTTC	CSVAGGDQETQYF
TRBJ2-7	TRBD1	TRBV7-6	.	TGTGCCAGCAGCCCCGGACAGGGTTTGCACGAGCAGTACTTC	CASSPGQGLHEQYF
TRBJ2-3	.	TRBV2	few	TGTGCCAGCAGGCTGGGGCAGGGCACAGATACGCAGTATTTT	CASRLGQGTDTQYF
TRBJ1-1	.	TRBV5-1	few	TGCGCCAGCAGCTTGACTCGGTTGAACACTGAAGCTTTCTTT	CASSLTRLNTEAFF
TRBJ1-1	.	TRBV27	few	TGTGCCAGCAGTGGGACACCGAACACTGAAGCTTTCTTT	CASSGTPNTEAFF
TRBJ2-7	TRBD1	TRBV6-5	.	TGTGCCAGCACCTCGGGACAGGGAAGCATCGAGCAGTACTTC	CASTSGQGSIEQYF
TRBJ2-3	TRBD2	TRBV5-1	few	TGCGCCAGCAGCTTTAGCGGGACTACCACAGATACGCAGTATTTT	CASSFSGTTTDTQYF